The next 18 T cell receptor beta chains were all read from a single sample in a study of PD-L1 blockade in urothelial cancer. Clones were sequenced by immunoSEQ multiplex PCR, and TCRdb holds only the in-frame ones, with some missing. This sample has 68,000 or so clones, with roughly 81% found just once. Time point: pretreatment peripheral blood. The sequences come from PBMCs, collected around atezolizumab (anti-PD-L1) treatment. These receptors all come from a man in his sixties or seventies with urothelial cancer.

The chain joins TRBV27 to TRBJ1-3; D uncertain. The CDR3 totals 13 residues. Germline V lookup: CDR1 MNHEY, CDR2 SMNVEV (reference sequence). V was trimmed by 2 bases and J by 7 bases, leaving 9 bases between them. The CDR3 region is CASSLGRGNTIYF. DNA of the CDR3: TGTGCCAGCAGTTTAGGACGCGGGAACACCATATATTTT.

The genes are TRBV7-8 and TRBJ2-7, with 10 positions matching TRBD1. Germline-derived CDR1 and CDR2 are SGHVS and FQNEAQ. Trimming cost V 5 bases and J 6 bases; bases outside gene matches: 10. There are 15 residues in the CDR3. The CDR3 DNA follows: TGTGCCAGCAGCGCATTGCGACAGGGGGCGATCGAGCAGTACTTC. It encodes CASSALRQGAIEQYF. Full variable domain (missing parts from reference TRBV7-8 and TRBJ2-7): GAGVSQSPRYKVAKRGQDVALRCDPISGHVSLFWYQQALGQGPEFLTYFQNEAQLDKSGLPSDRFFAERPEGSVSTLKIQRTQQEDSAVYLCASSALRQGAIEQYFGPGTRLTVT.

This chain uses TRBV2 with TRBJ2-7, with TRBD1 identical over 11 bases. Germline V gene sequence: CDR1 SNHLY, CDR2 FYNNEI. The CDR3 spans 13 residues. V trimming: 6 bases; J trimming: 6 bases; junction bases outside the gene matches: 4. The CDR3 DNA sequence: TGTGCCAGCAGACGGACAGGGGGCCGCGAGCAGTACTTC. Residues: CASRRTGGREQYF.

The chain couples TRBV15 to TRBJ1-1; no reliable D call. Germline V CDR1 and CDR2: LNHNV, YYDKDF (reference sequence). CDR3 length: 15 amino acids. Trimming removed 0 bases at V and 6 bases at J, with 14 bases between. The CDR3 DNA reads TGTGCCACCAGCAGAGATCAGGAGGGTTCCCCTGAAGCTTTCTTT. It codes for CATSRDQEGSPEAFF.

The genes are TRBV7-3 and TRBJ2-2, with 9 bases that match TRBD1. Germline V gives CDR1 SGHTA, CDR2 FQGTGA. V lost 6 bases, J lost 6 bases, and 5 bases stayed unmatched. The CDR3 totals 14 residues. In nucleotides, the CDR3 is TGTGCCAGCAGTCAAACAGGGGGCTCCGGGGAGCTGTTTTTT. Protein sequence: CASSQTGGSGELFF.

The CDR3 region is CASSQGGAEETQYF. DNA of the CDR3: TGCGCCAGCAGCCAAGGAGGAGCGGAAGAGACCCAGTACTTC. V and J are TRBV4-1 and TRBJ2-5; possible D gene TRBD2, 5 bases. The germline gives CDR1 MGHRA, CDR2 YSYEKL. This CDR3 region has 14 residues. The V end lost 1 base, the J end lost 3 bases, and 9 bases lay between the germline ends.

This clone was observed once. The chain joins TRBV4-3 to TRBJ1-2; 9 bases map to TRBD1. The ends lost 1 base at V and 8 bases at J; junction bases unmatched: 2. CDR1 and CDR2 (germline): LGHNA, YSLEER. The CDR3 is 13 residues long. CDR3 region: CASSQGTGEGYTF. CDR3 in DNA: TGCGCCAGCAGCCAAGGGACAGGGGAAGGCTACACCTTC.

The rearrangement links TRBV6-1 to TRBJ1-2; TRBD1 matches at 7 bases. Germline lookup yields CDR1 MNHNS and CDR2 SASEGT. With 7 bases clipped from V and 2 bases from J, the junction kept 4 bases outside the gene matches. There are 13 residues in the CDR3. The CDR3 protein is CASTADRNYGYTF. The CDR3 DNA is TGTGCCAGCACCGCGGACAGGAACTATGGCTACACCTTC.

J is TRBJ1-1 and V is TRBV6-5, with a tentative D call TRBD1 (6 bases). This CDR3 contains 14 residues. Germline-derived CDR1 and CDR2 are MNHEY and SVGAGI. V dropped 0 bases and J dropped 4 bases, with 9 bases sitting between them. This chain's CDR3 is CASSYSQGTTEAFF. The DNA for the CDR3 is TGTGCCAGCAGTTACTCACAGGGAACCACTGAAGCTTTCTTT.

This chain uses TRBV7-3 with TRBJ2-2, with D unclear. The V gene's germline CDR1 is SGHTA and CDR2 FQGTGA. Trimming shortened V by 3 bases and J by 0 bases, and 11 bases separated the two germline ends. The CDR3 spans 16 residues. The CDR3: CASSFGGDANTGELFF. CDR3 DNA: TGTGCCAGCAGCTTTGGCGGCGATGCGAACACCGGGGAGCTGTTTTTT.

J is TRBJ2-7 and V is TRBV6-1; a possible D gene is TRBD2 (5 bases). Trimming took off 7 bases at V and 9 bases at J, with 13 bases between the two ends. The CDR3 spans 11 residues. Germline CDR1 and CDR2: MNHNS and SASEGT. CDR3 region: CASNTDLGQYF. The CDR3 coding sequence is TGTGCCAGCAATACGGACTTAGGGCAGTACTTC.

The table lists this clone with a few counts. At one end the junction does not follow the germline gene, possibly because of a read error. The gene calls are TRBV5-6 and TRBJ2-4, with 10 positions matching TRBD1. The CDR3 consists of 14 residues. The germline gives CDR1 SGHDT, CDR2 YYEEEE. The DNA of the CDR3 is TGTGCCAGCACCTTGAGGGACAGGGGAAACATTCAGTACTTC. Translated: CASTLRDRGNIQYF.

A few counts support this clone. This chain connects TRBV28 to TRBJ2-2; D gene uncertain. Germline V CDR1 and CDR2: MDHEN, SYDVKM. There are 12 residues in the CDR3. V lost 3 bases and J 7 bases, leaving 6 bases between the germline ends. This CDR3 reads CASSFGDGELFF. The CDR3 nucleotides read TGTGCCAGCAGTTTTGGAGACGGGGAGCTGTTTTTT. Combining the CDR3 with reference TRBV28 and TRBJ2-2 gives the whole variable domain DVKVTQSSRYLVKRTGEKVFLECVQDMDHENMFWYRQDPGLGLRLIYFSYDVKMKEKGDIPEGYSVSREKKERFSLILESASTNQTSMYLCASSFGDGELFFGEGSRLTVL.

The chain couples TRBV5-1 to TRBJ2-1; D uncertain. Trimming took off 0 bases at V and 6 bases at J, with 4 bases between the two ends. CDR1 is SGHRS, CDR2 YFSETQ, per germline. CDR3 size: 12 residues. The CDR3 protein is CASSLGGNEQFF. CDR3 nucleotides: TGCGCCAGCAGCTTGGGCGGCAATGAGCAGTTCTTC.

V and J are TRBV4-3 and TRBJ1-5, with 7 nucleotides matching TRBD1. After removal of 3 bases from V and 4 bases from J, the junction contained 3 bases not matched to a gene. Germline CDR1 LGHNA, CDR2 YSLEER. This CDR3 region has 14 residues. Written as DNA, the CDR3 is TGCGCCAGCAGCCAGACAGGGATAAATCAGCCCCAGCATTTT. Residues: CASSQTGINQPQHF.

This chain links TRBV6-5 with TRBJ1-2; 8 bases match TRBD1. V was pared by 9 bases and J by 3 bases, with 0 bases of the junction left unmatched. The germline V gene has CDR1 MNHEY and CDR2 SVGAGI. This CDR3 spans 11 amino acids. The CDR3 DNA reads TGTGCCAGGGACAGGGACTATGGCTACACCTTC. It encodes CARDRDYGYTF.

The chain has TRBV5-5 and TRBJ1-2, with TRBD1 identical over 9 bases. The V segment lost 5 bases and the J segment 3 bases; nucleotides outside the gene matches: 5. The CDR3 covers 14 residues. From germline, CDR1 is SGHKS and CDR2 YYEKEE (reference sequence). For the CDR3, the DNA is TGTGCCAGCAGATCGAGGGACAGGGACTATGGCTACACCTTC. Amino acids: CASRSRDRDYGYTF.

This chain's CDR3 is CASSVGVNEQFF. CDR3 coding DNA: TGTGCCAGCAGCGTAGGAGTTAATGAGCAGTTCTTC. The chain employs TRBV9 and TRBJ2-1; D remains ambiguous. V was clipped by 0 bases and J by 7 bases, with 5 bases between them. The germline gives CDR1 SGDLS, CDR2 YYNGEE. This CDR3 region has 12 residues.